This T cell receptor (beta chain) came from a study of shared clonotypes between healthy human individuals. The sample holds many counts of this clone. Between the trimmed V and J ends, which lost 0 bases and 8 bases, there was a span of 14 bases. The germline V gene encodes CDR1 SGHRS and CDR2 YFSETQ. The CDR3 covers 14 residues. This table comes from immunoSEQ multiplex PCR, and its TCRdb copy is limited to in-frame clones, with some not included. Of about 96,000 clones in the sample, over 60% are singletons; the top ten hold 50%. The sequence derives from a man aged 25-45 years in good health. The J gene is TRBJ1-2, the V gene TRBV5-1, with a tentative D call TRBD1 (5 bases). Sequencing was performed on memory CD8+ T cells sorted from blood. Subset described: CD45RO+ cells pooled with CCR7-negative TemRA cells. The CDR3 bases are TGCGCCAGCAGCTTGGGGGGCGCGGGTGAAGGCTACACCTTC. As protein: CASSLGGAGEGYTF.